This paragraph covers one T cell receptor (beta chain) sequence. Its target is not known. The sample comes from a study of T cell responses to AZD1222 COVID-19 vaccine. Points from the study as a whole: A mostly white British donor set with more females was recruited, and clonal diversity was possibly underestimated. When two AZD1222 doses had been given, Spike-specific TCR breadth and depth rose. Spike-wide vaccine-associated CD4 TCRs dominated at 160-218 and 743-854.

The repertoire was sequenced with immunoSEQ multiplex PCR; TCRdb's copy has only in-frame clones and lacks some. The sample holds 95,000 to 100,000 clones; around 87% are singletons and the top ten take around 9.6%. Germline V gene data show CDR1 as MNHEY and CDR2 as SVGAGI. V lost 7 bases and J 7 bases, leaving 20 bases between the germline ends. This CDR3 spans 15 amino acids. The sequenced sample was peripheral blood, obtained 28 days after the second AZD1222 dose. This TCR derives from an adult who received the AZD1222 COVID-19 vaccine. This rearrangement joins TRBV6-5 to TRBJ2-4, with TRBD2 as a possible D gene (5 bases). This CDR3 is CASTLAPLGVNIQYF. CDR3 sequence (DNA): TGTGCCAGCACTTTAGCCCCCCTCGGGGTGAACATTCAGTACTTC.